Given below is one TCR beta chain in context. This sample is drawn from a study of T cell changes during pregnancy in multiple sclerosis. The table came from immunoSEQ multiplex PCR; TCRdb's copy has only in-frame clones and leaves some out. The sample includes tens of thousands of clones, around 94% seen only once; the top ten take 0.65% to 0.85%. The clonotype originates from a female donor with multiple sclerosis, enrolled in a pregnancy study. The sample in question was CD4+ T cells from peripheral blood mononuclear cells, obtained in the third trimester of pregnancy.

The CDR3 loop reads CATSRDRSLRSQHF. The CDR3 coding sequence is TGTGCCACCAGCAGAGATCGTAGCTTAAGGTCCCAGCATTTT. This chain connects TRBV15 to TRBJ1-5; unclear D gene. V gave up 0 bases and J gave up 11 bases, with 14 bases separating them. This CDR3 region has 14 residues. From germline, CDR1 is LNHNV and CDR2 YYDKDF (reference sequence).